This is a list of T cell receptor beta chains from one sample in a study of blood T cell repertoires in COVID-19. Assay: immunoSEQ multiplex PCR; the TCRdb copy retains only in-frame clones and omits some. The repertoire holds under 70,000 clones, with around 88% as singletons. The sample consisted of peripheral blood. The receptor set was obtained from a woman aged 70-85 years with acute or convalescent COVID-19. The CDR3 runs from the conserved cysteine through the conserved F or W. Each record gives: D gene, J gene, V gene, clone size, CDR3 DNA, CDR3 protein. D genes are given only for firm matches. Only part of the rows carry a size: once, few, many, or a class if the clone is expanded.

>NA|TRBJ1-3|TRBV7-2|NA
TGTGCCAGCCGCCAAACCCCTGACTTCTCTGGAAACACCATATATTTT
CASRQTPDFSGNTIYF
>TRBD1|TRBJ1-5|TRBV4-1|NA
TGCGCCAGCAGCCCAGGGACAGGTGCTTTCAGCAATCAGCCCCAGCATTTT
CASSPGTGAFSNQPQHF
>NA|TRBJ1-2|TRBV2|NA
TGTGCCAGCAGTGATTACGGGGATGGCGGCTACACCTTC
CASSDYGDGGYTF
>TRBD1|TRBJ2-3|TRBV4-3|NA
TGCGCCAGCAGCCAAGCCGGGACAGGGGGCACAGATACGCAGTATTTT
CASSQAGTGGTDTQYF
>NA|TRBJ1-2|TRBV5-6|NA
TGTGCCAGCCACGGGCTAAAAGACAGGATCGCGGCTGGCTACACCTTC
CASHGLKDRIAAGYTF
>NA|TRBJ1-3|TRBV9|NA
TGTGCCAGCACCCCAACTTCTGGAAACACCATATATTTT
CASTPTSGNTIYF
>TRBD1|TRBJ2-3|TRBV10-3|NA
TGTGCCATCAGGCAGGGGGCTAGCACAGATACGCAGTATTTT
CAIRQGASTDTQYF
>NA|TRBJ1-5|TRBV7-9|NA
TGTGCCAGCAGCTTAGGACAGGCCAGTGGCAATCAGCCCCAGCATTTT
CASSLGQASGNQPQHF
>NA|TRBJ1-5|TRBV28|once
TGTGCCAGCAGTTTTGGCAGGGGCAGTCAGCCCCAGCATTTT
CASSFGRGSQPQHF
>TRBD2|TRBJ2-1|TRBV2|NA
TGTGCCAGCAGTGCTGCTAGCGGGGTTTACAATGAGCAGTTCTTC
CASSAASGVYNEQFF
>NA|TRBJ1-6|TRBV10-3|once
TGTGCCATCAGTGAGTCGGCCATTTCACCCCTCCACTTT
CAISESAISPLHF
>NA|TRBJ2-1|TRBV24-1|NA
TGTGCCACCAGTGAAACTGCCCTCCAGGGAACTGAGCAGTTCTTC
CATSETALQGTEQFF
>TRBD1|TRBJ1-2|TRBV29-1|NA
TGCAGCGCCCTAAAACAGGGGACGGACTATGGCTACACCTTC
CSALKQGTDYGYTF
>TRBD1|TRBJ2-2|TRBV18|NA
TGTGCCAGCTCACCTCGGGAAGGACAGGGACGTGGGGAGCTGTTTTTT
CASSPREGQGRGELFF
>NA|TRBJ2-7|TRBV20-1|NA
TGCAGTGCTAGATCGGAGGAGCAGTACTTC
CSARSEEQYF
>NA|TRBJ1-1|TRBV27|once
TGTGCCAGCACCCCAGCGGGGGGCACTGAAGCTTTCTTT
CASTPAGGTEAFF
>NA|TRBJ1-5|TRBV28|NA
TGTGCCAGCAGTACTTCTGACAGGTATAGCAATCAGCCCCAGCATTTT
CASSTSDRYSNQPQHF
>TRBD2|TRBJ2-5|TRBV6-2/TRBV6-3|NA
TGTGCCAGCAGTTACTCGGGACTAGCGGGAGACCAAGAGACCCAGTACTTC
CASSYSGLAGDQETQYF
>NA|TRBJ2-1|TRBV30|NA
TGTGCCTGGAGCGCCGGGACACCCTCCTACAATGAGCAGTTCTTC
CAWSAGTPSYNEQFF
>TRBD2|TRBJ2-3|TRBV30|NA
TGTGCCTGGAGTTTTAGCGGGGGGGGAGATACGCAGTATTTT
CAWSFSGGGDTQYF
>TRBD1|TRBJ1-1|TRBV30|NA
TGTGCCTGGGACGGGACAGGGGGGACTGAAGCTTTCTTT
CAWDGTGGTEAFF
>NA|TRBJ1-5|TRBV19|NA
TGTGCCAGTAGCGTTTCACAGGGAGTTCAGCCCCAGCATTTT
CASSVSQGVQPQHF
>NA|TRBJ1-2|TRBV28|NA
TGTGCCAGCAGTTTATCGGGGAATAACTATGGCTACACCTTC
CASSLSGNNYGYTF
>NA|TRBJ1-6|TRBV28|NA
TGTGCCAGCGGAAGTGGGCGGGGTTCACCCCTCCACTTT
CASGSGRGSPLHF
>TRBD1|TRBJ2-2|TRBV27|NA
TGTGCCAGCAGTTTCGACAGGGTAGTCGATACCGGGGAGCTGTTTTTT
CASSFDRVVDTGELFF
>TRBD1|TRBJ1-5|TRBV6-2/TRBV6-3|NA
TGTGCCAGCAGTCACCGGGACAGGGGACGGAATCAGCCCCAGCATTTT
CASSHRDRGRNQPQHF
>TRBD1|TRBJ1-2|TRBV11-2|NA
TGTGCCAGCAGCTCCTCACGGCCACAGGGGCACTATGGCTACACCTTC
CASSSSRPQGHYGYTF
>NA|TRBJ1-2|TRBV12-3/TRBV12-4|NA
TGTGCCAGCAGTGCGACAGGACCCTATGGCTACACCTTC
CASSATGPYGYTF
>NA|TRBJ2-7|TRBV7-9|NA
TGTGCCAGCAGCCCCACAGATGGATACGAGCAGTACTTC
CASSPTDGYEQYF
>NA|TRBJ1-2|TRBV6-1|NA
TGTGCCAGCAGCAGGGAAGGCTACACCTTC
CASSREGYTF
>NA|TRBJ1-1|TRBV5-1|NA
TGCGCCAGCAGCTTGACCCTTACAGGGACGAACACTGAAGCTTTCTTT
CASSLTLTGTNTEAFF
>TRBD1|TRBJ1-2|TRBV29-1|NA
TGCAGCGTTGAAAGCCAGGGGGACGATGGCTACACCTTC
CSVESQGDDGYTF
>NA|TRBJ1-2|TRBV6-5|NA
TGTGCCAGCAACCCCAACGGGGGATACTATGGCTACACCTTC
CASNPNGGYYGYTF
>NA|TRBJ1-4|TRBV18|once
TGTGCCAGCTCACCAGAGACATCGTCTAATGAAAAACTGTTTTTT
CASSPETSSNEKLFF
>TRBD2|TRBJ2-5|TRBV5-4|NA
TGTGCCAGCAGCTGGGGGACTAGCGGCAGGGTCCAAGAGACCCAGTACTTC
CASSWGTSGRVQETQYF
>NA|TRBJ2-7|TRBV6-2/TRBV6-3|NA
TGTGCCAGCAGTTACGATACAGTTAGCTACGAGCAGTACTTC
CASSYDTVSYEQYF
>NA|TRBJ1-1|TRBV28|NA
TGTGCCAGCAGTGCCAGGGTTGAAGCTTTCTTT
CASSARVEAFF
>NA|TRBJ1-1|TRBV4-1|NA
TGCGCCAGCAGCCAAGGCGGGTCGGTGAACACTGAAGCTTTCTTT
CASSQGGSVNTEAFF
>TRBD1|TRBJ1-3|TRBV7-3|NA
TGTGCCAGCAGCTTAACCTATGACAGGGGGCCTGGAAACACCATATATTTT
CASSLTYDRGPGNTIYF
>TRBD1|TRBJ1-2|TRBV6-5|NA
TGTGCCAGCAGTTACACCCTCGGGACAGGGGACGCCTACACCTTC
CASSYTLGTGDAYTF
>NA|TRBJ2-1|TRBV3-1/TRBV3-2|NA
TGTGCCAGCAGCCCCCGACTAGACAGTGAGCAGTTCTTC
CASSPRLDSEQFF
>TRBD1|TRBJ1-6|TRBV9|NA
TGTGCCAGCAGCGTAGAGGGGACAGGGCGTAATTCACCCCTCCACTTT
CASSVEGTGRNSPLHF
>NA|TRBJ2-3|TRBV7-3|NA
TGTGCCAGCAGCTTAGGTGGTAGCGGAGCCTTCACAGATACGCAGTATTTT
CASSLGGSGAFTDTQYF
>TRBD1|TRBJ1-4|TRBV27|NA
TGTGCCAGCTCAGGGGGCGGCAGTGAAAAACTGTTTTTT
CASSGGGSEKLFF
>TRBD1|TRBJ1-3|TRBV9|NA
TGTGCCAGCAGCCCGGGACAGGGTTTGGGAAACACCATATATTTT
CASSPGQGLGNTIYF
>TRBD2|TRBJ2-3|TRBV24-1|few
TGTGCCACCAGTGATTGGACTAGCGCCACAGATACGCAGTATTTT
CATSDWTSATDTQYF
>TRBD1|TRBJ1-1|TRBV6-5|NA
TGTGCCAGCAGTTCTCAGGGGGGCTTGGCTGAAGCTTTCTTT
CASSSQGGLAEAFF
>NA|TRBJ1-1|TRBV6-2/TRBV6-3|NA
TGTGCCAGCAGTTACAAGACAGCCACTGAAGCTTTCTTT
CASSYKTATEAFF
>NA|TRBJ1-5|TRBV28|NA
TGTGCCAGCAGGCCCGCCGGGGGAGGGGATGAGCAGCCCCAGCATTTT
CASRPAGGGDEQPQHF
>TRBD1|TRBJ1-1|TRBV7-7|NA
TGTGCTAGCAGCTTAGTCTTCTTGGGACAGGAGAACACTGAAGCTTTCTTT
CASSLVFLGQENTEAFF
>TRBD2|TRBJ2-7|TRBV27|NA
TGTGCCAGCAGTTTCGCGGGAGGCTCCTACGAGCAGTACTTC
CASSFAGGSYEQYF
>NA|TRBJ2-1|TRBV18|NA
TGTGCCAGCTCACCAGAATTGTCTCGGGGTGGGGAGCAGTTCTTC
CASSPELSRGGEQFF
>NA|TRBJ2-7|TRBV9|NA
TGTGCCAGCAGCGTAGGGACTTTTCCCTACGAGCAGTACTTC
CASSVGTFPYEQYF
>TRBD1|TRBJ1-5|TRBV3-1/TRBV3-2|NA
TGTGCCAGCAGTCTGACAGGGGCGGACCAGCCCCAGCATTTT
CASSLTGADQPQHF
>TRBD1|TRBJ1-2|TRBV28|NA
TGTGCCAGCAGTTCCCCCCACTGGACAGGGGATGGCTACACCTTC
CASSSPHWTGDGYTF